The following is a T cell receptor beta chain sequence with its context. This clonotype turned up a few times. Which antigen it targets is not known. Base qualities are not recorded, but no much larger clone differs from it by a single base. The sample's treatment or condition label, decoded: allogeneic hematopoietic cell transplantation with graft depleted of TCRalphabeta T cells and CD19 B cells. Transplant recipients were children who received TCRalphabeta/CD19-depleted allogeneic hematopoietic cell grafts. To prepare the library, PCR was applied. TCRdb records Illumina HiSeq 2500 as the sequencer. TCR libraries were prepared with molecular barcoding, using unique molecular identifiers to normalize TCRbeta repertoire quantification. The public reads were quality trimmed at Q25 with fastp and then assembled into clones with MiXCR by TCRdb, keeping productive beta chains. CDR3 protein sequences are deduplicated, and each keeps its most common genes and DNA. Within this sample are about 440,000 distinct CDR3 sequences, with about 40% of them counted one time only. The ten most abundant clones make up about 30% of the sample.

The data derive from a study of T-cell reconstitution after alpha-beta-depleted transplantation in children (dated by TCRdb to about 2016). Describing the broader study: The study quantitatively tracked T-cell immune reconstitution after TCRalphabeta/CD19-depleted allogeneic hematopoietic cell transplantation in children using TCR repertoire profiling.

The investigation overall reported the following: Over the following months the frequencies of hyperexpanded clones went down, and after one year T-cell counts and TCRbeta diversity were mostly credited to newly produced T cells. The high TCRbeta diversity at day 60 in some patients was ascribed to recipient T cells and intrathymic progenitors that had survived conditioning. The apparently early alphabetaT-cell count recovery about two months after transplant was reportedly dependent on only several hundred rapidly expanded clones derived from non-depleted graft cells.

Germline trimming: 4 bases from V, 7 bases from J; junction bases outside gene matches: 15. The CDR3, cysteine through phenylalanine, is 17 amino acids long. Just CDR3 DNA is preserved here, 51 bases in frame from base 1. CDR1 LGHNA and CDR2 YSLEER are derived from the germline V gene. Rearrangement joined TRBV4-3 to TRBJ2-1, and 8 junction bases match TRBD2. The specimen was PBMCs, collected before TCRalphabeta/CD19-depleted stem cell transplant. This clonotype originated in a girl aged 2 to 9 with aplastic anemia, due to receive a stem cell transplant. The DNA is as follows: TGCGCCAGCAGCCGAGGGGACGCGGGAGGCGTATGGAATGAGCAGTTCTTC. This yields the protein CASSRGDAGGVWNEQFF.